This T cell receptor beta chain was sequenced for a study of blood T cell repertoires in COVID-19. Study-level background: Some COVID-19 samples were acute and others convalescent; all came from the United States, Italy and Spain. Sources were T cells, B-cell-depleted T cells, or PBMCs; the material itself was cDNA or gDNA.

Authors' analysis steps: For nucleated cells, counts were estimated from reference gene primer amplification. Profiling relied on immunoSEQ multiplex PCR, and the TCRdb table lists in-frame clones only, not all of them. From that table come the V and J calls and clone size; the DNA was used to work out D and trimming. This table has 45,000 to 50,000 clones, 80% to 90% appearing once. V shed 4 bases, J shed 0 bases, and the junction held 5 bases outside the gene matches. The germline gives CDR1 MGHDK, CDR2 SYGVNS. This CDR3 region has 16 residues. The chain is built from TRBV25-1 and TRBJ2-3; 9 nucleotides agree with TRBD2. The clonotype comes from a man aged 45-65 years with acute or convalescent COVID-19. The sequencing input was peripheral blood. CDR3 sequence (DNA): TGTGCCAGCAGTGGTCGGCTAGCGGGGAGCACAGATACGCAGTATTTT. Its protein product is CASSGRLAGSTDTQYF.